The present TCR beta chain was sequenced within a study of T cells after yellow fever vaccination. Study-wide points: Secondary responses were weaker yet peaked faster, day 5 versus 15. Once the booster was given, most primary-vaccination clones reappeared, at approximately 97% for CD4 and around 90% for CD8. Just a small share of clonotypes turned up in the CD4 compartment as well as the CD8 compartment.

Germline V gene sequence: CDR1 MNHEY, CDR2 SVGAGI. CDR3 length: 14 residues. With 2 bases removed from V and 2 bases from J, the gap between germline ends came to 7 bases. Ten or more counts support this clonotype. Its antigen remains unidentified. It was through 5'RACE template switching that TCR cDNA was made, with a universal primer site and UMIs added. MiXCR, applied by TCRdb to the 5' RACE reads, yields one record per CDR3 protein. In the table there are some 600,000 distinct CDR3 sequences, 17% of which are singletons. The input for sequencing was PBMCs, taken more than 4 days after the first yellow fever vaccination. The sequence derives from a man aged 18 to 29 who received the YFV17D yellow fever vaccine. The chain uses TRBV6-5 and TRBJ1-3; no reliable D call. The CDR3 DNA is TGTGCCAGCAGTTACCTCACAGCTGGAAACACCATATATTTT. Protein: CASSYLTAGNTIYF.